This passage covers 32 T cell receptor beta chains from one sample sequenced in a study of cytomegalovirus exposure and HLA in healthy donors. The PCR contained 60 Vbeta and 13 Jbeta primers. Sequencing was performed with immunoSEQ multiplex PCR; in TCRdb, only in-frame clones are kept and a portion is missing. This repertoire shows some 110,000 clones, 74% found once; its top ten account for approximately 10%. The sample comprised PBMCs. These receptors originate from a woman in her 50s in good health and CMV-seropositive.

The chain couples TRBV9 to TRBJ1-1; 9 nucleotides match TRBD1. Trimming took 3 bases from V and 4 from J; bases not matched to a gene: 4. This CDR3 region has 14 residues. The V gene's germline CDR1 is SGDLS and CDR2 YYNGEE. CDR3 sequence reads: CASSADRGGTEAFF. For the CDR3, the DNA is TGTGCCAGCAGCGCGGACAGGGGTGGCACTGAAGCTTTCTTT.

The chain employs TRBV10-3 and TRBJ2-7; TRBD1 matches at 9 bases. V trimming: 4 bases; J trimming: 5 bases; junction bases outside the gene matches: 6. The CDR3 is 14 residues long. Germline values: CDR1 ENHRY, CDR2 SYGVKD. CDR3 residues: CAISAGTGLHEQYF. As DNA, the CDR3 is TGTGCCATCAGTGCCGGGACAGGGCTACACGAGCAGTACTTC.

This clone was counted once. This chain uses TRBV5-1 with TRBJ2-5; TRBD1 is a possible D gene (5 bases). The V gene's germline CDR1 is SGHRS and CDR2 YFSETQ. With 0 bases removed from V and 4 bases from J, the gap between germline ends came to 10 bases. The CDR3 length is 14 residues. This CDR3 reads CASSLAQGTETQYF. The DNA of the CDR3 is TGCGCCAGCAGCTTGGCCCAGGGTACAGAGACCCAGTACTTC. Variable domain in full (rest from reference TRBV5-1 and TRBJ2-5): KAGVTQTPRYLIKTRGQQVTLSCSPISGHRSVSWYQQTPGQGLQFLFEYFSETQRNKGNFPGRFSGRQFSNSRSEMNVSTLELGDSALYLCASSLAQGTETQYFGPGTRLLVL.

The gene calls are TRBV6-5 and TRBJ2-2, with 7 bases lining up with TRBD1. V gave up 6 bases and J gave up 1 base; unmatched junction bases: 5. Germline V lookup: CDR1 MNHEY, CDR2 SVGAGI. This CDR3 is 15 amino acids long. This CDR3 is CASRKGAQNTGELFF. CDR3 bases: TGTGCCAGCAGGAAGGGGGCCCAGAACACCGGGGAGCTGTTTTTT.

The rearrangement joins TRBV7-9 to TRBJ1-5, with D maybe TRBD1 (6 bases). Between the trimmed V and J ends, which lost 4 bases and 7 bases, there was a span of 11 bases. Germline lookup yields CDR1 SEHNR and CDR2 FQNEAQ (reference sequence). This CDR3 has 13 amino acids. In DNA, the CDR3 is TGTGCCAGCAGCTCCGCAGGGGAGCAGCCCCAGCATTTT. It yields the protein CASSSAGEQPQHF.

CDR3 sequence reads: CASSQSRGITGTNEKLFF. CDR3 nucleotides: TGCGCCAGCAGCCAGAGCAGGGGTATTACGGGAACTAATGAAAAACTGTTTTTT. The chain uses TRBV4-1 and TRBJ1-4; maybe TRBD1 (6 bases). The germline gives CDR1 MGHRA, CDR2 YSYEKL. This CDR3 has 18 residues. V was trimmed by 3 bases and J by 1 base, leaving 18 bases between them.

This chain links TRBV5-4 with TRBJ2-1; 7 bases line up with TRBD2. CDR3 length: 15 residues. Trimming at V came to 5 bases and at J to 0 bases, leaving 5 bases not matched to a gene. Germline V gene data show CDR1 as SGHNT and CDR2 as YYREEE (reference sequence). The CDR3 region has the DNA TGTGCCAGCAGTTCAGGCGGGGGCTCCTACAATGAGCAGTTCTTC. Translation gives CASSSGGGSYNEQFF.

This clone was recorded a few times. V is TRBV2 and J is TRBJ2-3, with TRBD2 as a possible D gene (5 bases). V was clipped by 4 bases and J by 1 base, with 9 bases between them. Germline lookup yields CDR1 SNHLY and CDR2 FYNNEI. CDR3 size: 14 residues. The CDR3 spells CASSGTWGTDTQYF. The DNA of the CDR3 is TGTGCCAGCAGTGGGACTTGGGGCACAGATACGCAGTATTTT.

V usage is TRBV12-2 and J usage is TRBJ2-1; the D call in the table, TRBD2, was not verified against the DNA. TRBV12-2 is listed as a pseudogene. The CDR3 spans 17 residues. The chain's CDR3 is CASRLVLGLAGVNEQFF. The CDR3 DNA reads TGTGCAAGTCGCTTAGTTTTGGGTCTAGCGGGGGTCAATGAGCAGTTCTTC.

In nucleotides, the CDR3 is TGTGCCAGCAGTTTATTAGGCGGGGATTTCTCCTACGAGCAGTACTTC. Translated: CASSLLGGDFSYEQYF. The chain is built from TRBV27 and TRBJ2-7, with a weak D call TRBD2 (6 bases). The CDR3 sequence is 16 residues long. CDR1 is MNHEY and CDR2 is SMNVEV in the germline V gene (reference sequence). V lost 1 base and J lost 0, with 13 bases in between.

The genes are TRBV25-1 and TRBJ2-5; maybe TRBD2 (7 bases). The length of the CDR3 is 17 residues. Germline V gene data show CDR1 as MGHDK and CDR2 as SYGVNS. Trimming removed 3 bases from V and 2 bases from J, with 19 bases in between. The CDR3 sequence: CASSEGRGQRIQETQYF. Written as DNA, the CDR3 is TGTGCCAGCAGTGAGGGGCGGGGGCAGAGGATTCAAGAGACCCAGTACTTC.

The chain is built from TRBV5-1 and TRBJ1-2, with TRBD1 matching 10 bases. The CDR3 totals 14 residues. Germline CDR1 and CDR2: SGHRS and YFSETQ. With V trimmed by 4 bases and J by 2 bases, 2 bases remained unmatched. CDR3 sequence: CASSPGQGNYGYTF. CDR3 coding DNA: TGCGCCAGCAGCCCGGGACAGGGGAACTATGGCTACACCTTC.

The J gene is TRBJ2-5, the V gene TRBV19; D perhaps matches TRBD1 (7 bases). Germline V gene data show CDR1 as LNHDA and CDR2 as SQIVND (reference sequence). The CDR3 spans 15 residues. V lost 3 bases and J 2 bases, leaving 13 bases between the germline ends. CDR3 DNA: TGTGCCAGTAGTATTCAGGGGGGTTCACAAGAGACCCAGTACTTC. Residues: CASSIQGGSQETQYF. Filled out from reference TRBV19 and TRBJ2-5, the complete variable domain reads DGGITQSPKYLFRKEGQNVTLSCEQNLNHDAMYWYRQDPGQGLRLIYYSQIVNDFQKGDIAEGYSVSREKKESFPLTVTSAQKNPTAFYLCASSIQGGSQETQYFGPGTRLLVL.

As regards this clone: Compared with germline, one end of the junction differs, possibly owing to a read error. J is TRBJ1-4 and V is TRBV18; tentative D call: TRBD1 (6 bases). Germline CDR1 and CDR2: KGHSH and LQKENI. The CDR3 extends over 14 amino acids. This CDR3 is CASSPQGSGEELFF. CDR3 nucleotides: TGTGCCAGCTCACCTCAGGGGTCGGGTGAAGAACTGTTTTTT.

The chain couples TRBV7-8 to TRBJ2-1; TRBD2 might be the D (5 bases). CDR1 SGHVS and CDR2 FQNEAQ come from the germline V gene. V was shortened by 6 bases and J by 4 bases, with 13 bases between the two germline ends. This CDR3 spans 14 amino acids. CDR3 in DNA: TGTGCCAGCAGTCAACTCGGACTTTACAATGAGCAGTTCTTC. It codes for CASSQLGLYNEQFF.

The chain couples TRBV6-4 to TRBJ1-5; D not resolved. This CDR3 has 15 amino acids. CDR1 is MRHNA, CDR2 SNTAGT, per germline. With 3 bases removed from V and 5 bases from J, the gap between germline ends came to 14 bases. The CDR3 reads CASSECKADYQPQHF. DNA of the CDR3: TGTGCCAGCAGTGAGTGTAAGGCCGACTATCAGCCCCAGCATTTT.

The chain links TRBV7-9 to TRBJ2-3, with 10 bases that match TRBD2. The CDR3 totals 16 residues. Unmatched junction bases numbered 11, after V lost 4 bases and J lost 7 bases. Germline-derived CDR1 and CDR2 are SEHNR and FQNEAQ (reference sequence). In nucleotides, the CDR3 is TGTGCCAGCAGCTACGATCAAGCGGGAGGGTTACATACGCAGTATTTT. Translation gives CASSYDQAGGLHTQYF.

The J gene is TRBJ1-4, the V gene TRBV25-1; D might be TRBD1 (5 bases). Per the germline V gene, CDR1 is MGHDK and CDR2 is SYGVNS. CDR3 length: 15 amino acids. V shed 4 bases and J shed 0 bases, with 9 bases lying between them. CDR3 protein: CASSVHRSTNEKLFF. Here the CDR3 DNA reads TGTGCCAGCAGTGTCCACAGGTCAACTAATGAAAAACTGTTTTTT.

The chain recombines TRBV28 with TRBJ2-3, with a possible D match to TRBD2 (6 bases). This CDR3 has 14 amino acids. Germline V gene lookup returns CDR1 MDHEN and CDR2 SYDVKM. Trimming shortened V by 6 bases and J by 1 base, and 11 bases separated the two germline ends. The DNA of the CDR3 is TGTGCCAGCAGCTCCCGCGGGGGCACAGATACGCAGTATTTT. Translation gives CASSSRGGTDTQYF.

The rearrangement joins TRBV4-1 to TRBJ1-1; tentative D call: TRBD1 (6 bases). This CDR3 has 15 residues. Germline lookup yields CDR1 MGHRA and CDR2 YSYEKL. V was shortened by 6 bases and J by 1 base, with 15 bases between the two germline ends. The CDR3 region is CASRDRDISNTEAFF. The CDR3 region has the DNA TGCGCCAGCAGGGATAGGGACATCTCGAACACTGAAGCTTTCTTT.

This sequence joins TRBV6-5 and TRBJ1-1, with a possible D match to TRBD1 (6 bases). This CDR3 comprises 14 residues. With 5 bases removed from V and 2 bases from J, the gap between germline ends came to 12 bases. In germline, CDR1 is MNHEY, CDR2 SVGAGI. CDR3 region: CASSTLQGNTEAFF. CDR3 nucleotides: TGTGCCAGCAGTACATTACAGGGAAACACTGAAGCTTTCTTT.

This chain connects TRBV28 to TRBJ2-5, with 8 bases fitting TRBD1. The germline V gene encodes CDR1 MDHEN and CDR2 SYDVKM. The junction had 7 bases not matched to a gene; V was cut back by 6 bases and J by 7 bases. This CDR3 has 13 amino acids. This CDR3 reads CASRSGGSGTQYF. The CDR3 coding sequence is TGTGCCAGCAGATCAGGGGGCTCCGGGACCCAGTACTTC.

This clone was found a few times. The V gene is TRBV27, the J gene TRBJ2-5; tentative D call: TRBD1 (5 bases). Germline CDR1 and CDR2: MNHEY and SMNVEV (reference sequence). CDR3 size: 11 residues. V was clipped by 3 bases and J by 11 bases, with 10 bases between them. In DNA form, the CDR3 reads TGTGCCAGCAGTTTCTCAGGGAAGCAGTACTTC. It specifies CASSFSGKQYF.

The V gene is TRBV7-8, the J gene TRBJ1-1, with TRBD1 identical over 8 bases. This CDR3 has 15 residues. The trim removed 5 bases at V and 5 bases at J, leaving 10 bases unmatched. Germline CDR1 is SGHVS and CDR2 is FQNEAQ. The CDR3 sequence: CASSRMAQGETEAFF. CDR3 sequence (DNA): TGTGCCAGCAGCAGAATGGCACAGGGGGAAACTGAAGCTTTCTTT.

The rearrangement joins TRBV29-1 to TRBJ2-3, with 8 bases lining up with TRBD2. The CDR3 is 14 amino acids. Germline trimming cut 6 bases from V and 4 bases from J; bases unmatched to any gene: 9. Germline V gene data show CDR1 as SQVTM and CDR2 as ANQGSEA. CDR3 nucleotide sequence: TGCAGCGTGCGACTAGCGCATGGTGCAGATACGCAGTATTTT. This encodes CSVRLAHGADTQYF.

For the CDR3, the DNA is TGTGCCACCCAATCGGGGGAAGTCTATGGCTACACCTTC. Amino acid sequence: CATQSGEVYGYTF. This chain links TRBV19 with TRBJ1-2; TRBD1 is a possible D gene (5 bases). Trimming left V 10 bases short and J 4 bases short, with 16 bases between. The CDR3 extends over 13 amino acids. Germline CDR1 reads LNHDA; CDR2 reads SQIVND (reference sequence).

The chain recombines TRBV7-2 with TRBJ1-2; 7 nucleotides match TRBD1. The V and J ends lost 5 bases and 7 bases, in that order; junction bases with no gene match: 7. This CDR3 is built from 13 residues. Germline lookup yields CDR1 SGHTA and CDR2 FQGNSA. The CDR3 nucleotides are TGTGCCAGCAGCCCCGACAGGGCTTTTGGCTACACCTTC. Protein product: CASSPDRAFGYTF.

This chain uses TRBV30 with TRBJ1-1; tentatively, D is TRBD1 (5 bases). The germline CDR1 and CDR2 sequences are GTSNPN and SVGIG (reference sequence). The CDR3 extends over 13 amino acids. The V end was cut by 7 bases, the J end by 1 base, with 13 bases between. The CDR3 sequence is CAYTGSTNTEAFF. The CDR3 coding sequence is TGTGCCTACACAGGCAGCACGAACACTGAAGCTTTCTTT.

The chain carries TRBV5-1 and TRBJ2-1; 7 bases map to TRBD1. Germline values: CDR1 SGHRS, CDR2 YFSETQ. The CDR3 is made up of 16 amino acids. Trimming at V came to 3 bases and at J to 4 bases, leaving 10 bases not matched to a gene. The CDR3 sequence: CASSSFRGQSYNEQFF. For the CDR3, the DNA is TGCGCCAGCAGCTCCTTTAGGGGACAGAGTTACAATGAGCAGTTCTTC.

The V call is TRBV6-6, the J call TRBJ1-5; 8 bases match TRBD1. The CDR3 is 14 residues long. Losses at the gene ends were 6 bases for V and 3 bases for J; bases not matched to a gene: 4. Germline values: CDR1 MNHNY, CDR2 SVGAGI (reference sequence). CDR3 loop: CASSRTGNNQPQHF. The CDR3 DNA reads as TGTGCCAGCAGCCGGACAGGGAACAATCAGCCCCAGCATTTT.

This chain connects TRBV19 to TRBJ2-6, with 12 bases fitting TRBD1. With V trimmed by 6 bases and J by 0 bases, 0 bases remained unmatched. The germline V gene encodes CDR1 LNHDA and CDR2 SQIVND (reference sequence). The CDR3 spans 16 residues. The CDR3 region has the DNA TGTGCCAGTAGGGGACAGGGGGCCTCTGGGGCCAACGTCCTGACTTTC. Translated, it gives CASRGQGASGANVLTF.

The V and J genes are TRBV5-1 and TRBJ1-2; 8 nucleotides align to TRBD1. From germline, CDR1 is SGHRS and CDR2 YFSETQ. The trim removed 4 bases at V and 0 bases at J, leaving 8 bases unmatched. The CDR3 length is 16 residues. The CDR3 DNA is TGCGCCAGCAGCGTTGGACAGGGCTTTTCTAACTATGGCTACACCTTC. It translates to CASSVGQGFSNYGYTF.